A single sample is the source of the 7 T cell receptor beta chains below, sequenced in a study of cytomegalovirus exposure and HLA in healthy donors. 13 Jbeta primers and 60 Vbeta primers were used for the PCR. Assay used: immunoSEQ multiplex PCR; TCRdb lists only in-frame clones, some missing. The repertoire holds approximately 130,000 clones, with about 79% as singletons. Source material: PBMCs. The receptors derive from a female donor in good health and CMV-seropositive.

CDR3 sequence reads: CASSRPGLVRETQYF. The CDR3 nucleotides are TGTGCCAGCAGCCGTCCGGGACTAGTCCGAGAGACCCAGTACTTC. The chain carries TRBV28 and TRBJ2-5; 8 bases fit TRBD2. Germline assignment: CDR1 MDHEN and CDR2 SYDVKM. The junction had 10 bases not matched to a gene; V was cut back by 6 bases and J by 4 bases. This CDR3 is built from 15 residues.

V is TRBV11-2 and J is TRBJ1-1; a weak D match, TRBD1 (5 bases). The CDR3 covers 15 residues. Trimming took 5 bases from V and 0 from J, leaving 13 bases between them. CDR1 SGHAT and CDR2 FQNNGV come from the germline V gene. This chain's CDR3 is CASSPRQSLNTEAFF. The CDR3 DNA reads TGTGCCAGCAGCCCACGACAGAGTCTGAACACTGAAGCTTTCTTT.

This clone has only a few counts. The CDR3 sequence: CASRTLAWQETQYF. CDR3 nucleotides: TGTGCCAGCAGGACTCTAGCGTGGCAAGAGACCCAGTACTTC. The chain recombines TRBV2 with TRBJ2-5; D is possibly TRBD2 (6 bases). The CDR3 sequence is 14 residues long. Between the trimmed V and J ends, which lost 6 bases and 2 bases, there was a span of 13 bases. Germline CDR1 and CDR2: SNHLY and FYNNEI.

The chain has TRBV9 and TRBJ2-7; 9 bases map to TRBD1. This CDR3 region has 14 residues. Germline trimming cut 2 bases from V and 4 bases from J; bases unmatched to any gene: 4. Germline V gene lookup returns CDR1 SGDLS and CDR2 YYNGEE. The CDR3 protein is CASSVGTGTYEQYF. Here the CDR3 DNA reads TGTGCCAGCAGCGTGGGGACAGGGACTTACGAGCAGTACTTC.

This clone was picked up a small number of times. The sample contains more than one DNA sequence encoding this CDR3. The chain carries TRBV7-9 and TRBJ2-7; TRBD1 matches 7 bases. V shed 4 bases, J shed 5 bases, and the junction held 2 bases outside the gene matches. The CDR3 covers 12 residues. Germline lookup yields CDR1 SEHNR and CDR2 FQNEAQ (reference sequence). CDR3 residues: CASSSTGDEQYF. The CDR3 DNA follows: TGTGCCAGCAGCTCCACAGGGGACGAGCAGTACTTC.

CDR3 sequence reads: CASSRGQGDGYTF. For the CDR3, the DNA is TGCGCCAGCAGCCGGGGACAGGGGGATGGCTACACCTTC. The V and J genes are TRBV5-1 and TRBJ1-2; 11 bases match TRBD1. V trimming: 4 bases; J trimming: 6 bases; junction bases outside the gene matches: 2. CDR3 length equals 13 residues. From germline, CDR1 is SGHRS and CDR2 YFSETQ.

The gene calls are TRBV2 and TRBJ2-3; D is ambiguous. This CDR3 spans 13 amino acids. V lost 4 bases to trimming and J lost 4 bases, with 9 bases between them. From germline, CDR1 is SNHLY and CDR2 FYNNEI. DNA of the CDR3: TGTGCCAGCAGTGTGAGTCCGCCAGATACGCAGTATTTT. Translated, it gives CASSVSPPDTQYF.